This TCR beta chain was found in a study of identifying expanded T cells in peripheral blood. Germline V gene lookup returns CDR1 MNHEY and CDR2 SMNVEV (reference sequence). The V end was cut by 3 bases, the J end by 7 bases, with 12 bases between. CDR3 size: 13 residues. Clones were read by immunoSEQ multiplex PCR, and TCRdb kept only the in-frame ones, dropping some. This table holds around 130,000 clones, 65% to 90% found once. The sequencing input was blood. The chain combines TRBV27 with TRBJ2-5; either TRBD1 or TRBD2 may fit D (6 bases each). The sequence came from a person aged 18 to 75 in good health. As DNA, the CDR3 is TGTGCCAGCAGTTTTGGGGGGCGAGGGACCCAGTACTTC. Its translation is CASSFGGRGTQYF.